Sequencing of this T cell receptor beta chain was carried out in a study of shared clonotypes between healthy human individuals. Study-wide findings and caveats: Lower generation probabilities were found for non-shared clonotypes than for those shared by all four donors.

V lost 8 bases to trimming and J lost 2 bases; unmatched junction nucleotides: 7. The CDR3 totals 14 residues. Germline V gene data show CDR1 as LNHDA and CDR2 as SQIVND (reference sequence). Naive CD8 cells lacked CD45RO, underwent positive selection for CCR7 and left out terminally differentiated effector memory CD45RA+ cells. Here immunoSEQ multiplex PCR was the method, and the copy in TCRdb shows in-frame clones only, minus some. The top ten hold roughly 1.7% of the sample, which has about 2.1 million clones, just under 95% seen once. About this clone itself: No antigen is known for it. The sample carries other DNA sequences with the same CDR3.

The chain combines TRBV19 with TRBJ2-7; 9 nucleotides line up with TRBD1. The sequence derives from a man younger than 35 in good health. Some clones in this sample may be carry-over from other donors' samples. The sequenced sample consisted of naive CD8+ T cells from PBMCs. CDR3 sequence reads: CASSPGQGPYEQYF. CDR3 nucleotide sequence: TGTGCCAGTTCTCCGGGACAGGGACCCTACGAGCAGTACTTC.